Listed here are 21 T cell receptor beta chains from one sample, sequenced in a study of shared clonotypes between healthy human individuals. TCRdb's table, derived via immunoSEQ multiplex PCR, lists solely in-frame clones and lacks some. The sample consists of over a million clones, 60% to 80% of them appearing once. The source material was memory CD4+ T cells sorted from blood. This sample's subset: CD45RA-negative fraction. These TCRs come from a man aged 18 to 30 in good health.

The gene calls are TRBV2 and TRBJ2-1, with TRBD1 identical over 9 bases. The trim removed 8 bases at V and 5 bases at J, leaving 4 bases unmatched. Germline CDR1 reads SNHLY; CDR2 reads FYNNEI. This CDR3 is built from 13 residues. The CDR3 bases are TGTGCCAGCGGACAGGGGCGGGACAATGAGCAGTTCTTC. It specifies CASGQGRDNEQFF.

The chain links TRBV15 to TRBJ2-3; 10 positions match TRBD2. Unmatched junction bases numbered 6, after V lost 5 bases and J lost 1 base. CDR3 size: 16 residues. Germline assignment: CDR1 LNHNV and CDR2 YYDKDF (reference sequence). CDR3 sequence: CATSQALAGGTDTQYF. In nucleotides, the CDR3 is TGTGCCACCAGCCAAGCGCTAGCGGGAGGCACAGATACGCAGTATTTT.

This chain links TRBV5-6 with TRBJ2-7; possible D gene TRBD1, 8 bases. Trimming stripped 2 bases from V and 0 bases from J, with 18 bases between. The germline gives CDR1 SGHDT, CDR2 YYEEEE. The CDR3 covers 17 residues. The CDR3 DNA follows: TGTGCCAGCAGCTTAAGGACAGGGAGGGAAAGCTCCTACGAGCAGTACTTC. Translated: CASSLRTGRESSYEQYF.

V usage is TRBV7-2 and J usage is TRBJ2-2; D gene unclear. In germline, CDR1 is SGHTA, CDR2 FQGNSA. The CDR3 loop spans 15 amino acids. Trimming pared 2 bases from V and 0 bases from J, leaving 7 bases between. The CDR3 DNA follows: TGTGCCAGCAGCTTATGGGCCCCGAACACCGGGGAGCTGTTTTTT. Translating gives CASSLWAPNTGELFF.

A few counts support this clone. The V and J genes are TRBV7-6 and TRBJ2-2; D gene unclear. Trimming stripped 2 bases from V and 3 bases from J, with 13 bases between. The CDR3 runs 16 residues. CDR1 and CDR2 (germline): SGHVS, FNYEAQ. CDR3 bases: TGTGCCAGCAGCTTATATACCCCGGGCGACACCGGGGAGCTGTTTTTT. Translating gives CASSLYTPGDTGELFF.

This chain links TRBV7-6 with TRBJ2-5, with D tentatively TRBD2 (6 bases). Trimming left V 1 base short and J 5 bases short, with 14 bases between. The CDR3 spans 15 residues. Germline assignment: CDR1 SGHVS and CDR2 FNYEAQ. CDR3 in amino acids: CASSLGGTLRETQYF. The DNA of the CDR3 is TGTGCCAGCAGCTTAGGGGGGACTTTGAGGGAGACCCAGTACTTC.

The rearrangement links TRBV7-2 to TRBJ2-5; D is possibly TRBD2 (5 bases). The CDR3 is 14 residues long. The germline V and J ends were trimmed by 5 bases and 4 bases, with 14 bases remaining between them. Germline CDR1 SGHTA, CDR2 FQGNSA. DNA for the CDR3: TGTGCCAGCAGCCTGCGGCGGGCCTCAGAGACCCAGTACTTC. Protein sequence: CASSLRRASETQYF. Combining the CDR3 with reference TRBV7-2 and TRBJ2-5 gives the whole variable domain GAGVSQSPSNKVTEKGKDVELRCDPISGHTALYWYRQSLGQGLEFLIYFQGNSAPDKSGLPSDRFSAERTGGSVSTLTIQRTQQEDSAVYLCASSLRRASETQYFGPGTRLLVL.

This clone came up once. V usage is TRBV6-5 and J usage is TRBJ1-6; D call uncertain. The CDR3 has 13 residues. V was cut by 10 bases and J by 8 bases, with 15 bases left in between. The germline gives CDR1 MNHEY, CDR2 SVGAGI. CDR3 sequence: CATSTVVHSPLHF. The CDR3 coding sequence is TGTGCCACCTCCACAGTAGTGCATTCACCCCTCCACTTT.

The V and J genes are TRBV18 and TRBJ1-5; D unresolved. Germline V gene data show CDR1 as KGHSH and CDR2 as LQKENI. The V and J ends lost 4 bases and 5 bases respectively, with 15 bases between them. The CDR3 is made up of 15 amino acids. The CDR3 nucleotides are TGTGCCAGCTCACGGTCAGTCGTGCGGGATCAGCCCCAGCATTTT. This codes for CASSRSVVRDQPQHF.

The chain couples TRBV12-5 to TRBJ1-4, with 7 positions matching TRBD1. With V trimmed by 0 bases and J by 7 bases, 11 bases remained unmatched. The CDR3 is made up of 17 amino acids. Germline-derived CDR1 and CDR2 are LGHNT and FRNRAP. In DNA, the CDR3 is TGTGCTAGTGGTTTGGTCATTGCGCCCAGGGGGAGTGAAAAACTGTTTTTT. It is translated as CASGLVIAPRGSEKLFF.

This rearrangement joins TRBV29-1 to TRBJ2-6, with D unresolved. Trimming took off 0 bases at V and 0 bases at J, with 6 bases between the two ends. This CDR3 spans 15 amino acids. The germline gives CDR1 SQVTM, CDR2 ANQGSEA. The CDR3 DNA is TGCAGCGTTGAAGATATCAGCTCTGGGGCCAACGTCCTGACTTTC. Its protein product is CSVEDISSGANVLTF.

There are a few counts of this clone. The rearrangement uses TRBV19 and TRBJ2-1; D gene unclear. Looked up from germline, CDR1 is LNHDA and CDR2 is SQIVND (reference sequence). V was cut by 7 bases and J by 0 bases, with 19 bases left in between. The CDR3 totals 17 residues. This chain's CDR3 is CASKGSVNLNSYNEQFF. The DNA of the CDR3 is TGTGCCAGTAAGGGCAGCGTAAACCTAAACTCCTACAATGAGCAGTTCTTC.

Notes on this clone: The identical CDR3 is also encoded by other nucleotide sequences in the sample. The chain has TRBV5-1 and TRBJ2-3; D remains ambiguous. In germline, CDR1 is SGHRS, CDR2 YFSETQ. The CDR3 spans 15 residues. The V and J ends lost 0 bases and 2 bases respectively, with 10 bases between them. CDR3 protein: CASSLAGTSTDTQYF. The CDR3 DNA reads as TGCGCCAGCAGCTTGGCAGGCACTTCCACAGATACGCAGTATTTT. Combining the CDR3 with reference TRBV5-1 and TRBJ2-3 gives the whole variable domain KAGVTQTPRYLIKTRGQQVTLSCSPISGHRSVSWYQQTPGQGLQFLFEYFSETQRNKGNFPGRFSGRQFSNSRSEMNVSTLELGDSALYLCASSLAGTSTDTQYFGPGTRLTVL.

The J gene is TRBJ2-3, the V gene TRBV10-3; D uncertain. Trimming stripped 6 bases from V and 0 bases from J, with 10 bases between. The CDR3 contains 14 residues. Per germline, CDR1 ENHRY and CDR2 SYGVKD. The CDR3 DNA reads TGTGCCATCAGAGATTCTTCAAGCACAGATACGCAGTATTTT. It yields the protein CAIRDSSSTDTQYF.

V is TRBV6-5 and J is TRBJ2-7; D perhaps matches TRBD1 (5 bases). CDR1 and CDR2 (germline): MNHEY, SVGAGI. CDR3 size: 15 residues. Trimming cost V 7 bases and J 3 bases, with 19 bases left between them. In DNA, the CDR3 is TGTGCCAGCACCACGACCAGGGTAGGAAACTACGAGCAGTACTTC. Protein: CASTTTRVGNYEQYF.

Concerning this clone itself: A far larger clone is a single base away, which makes a read error likely. Other nucleotide sequences in the sample specify the same CDR3. The rearrangement joins TRBV28 to TRBJ1-1; D remains unclear. V was trimmed by 6 bases and J by 0 bases, leaving 2 bases between them. Per germline, CDR1 MDHEN and CDR2 SYDVKM. The CDR3 consists of 11 residues. The CDR3 is CASSVNTEAFF. DNA of the CDR3: TGTGCCAGCAGCGTGAACACTGAAGCTTTCTTT.

The chain has TRBV5-1 and TRBJ2-3; D gene unclear. V was shortened by 3 bases and J by 2 bases, with 7 bases between the two germline ends. CDR1 is SGHRS, CDR2 YFSETQ, per germline. This CDR3 region has 13 residues. The CDR3 sequence: CASSSGLTDTQYF. The CDR3 nucleotides are TGCGCCAGCAGCTCCGGGCTCACAGATACGCAGTATTTT.

The chain employs TRBV9 and TRBJ2-2; TRBD2 aligns across 8 bases. Germline loops: CDR1 SGDLS, CDR2 YYNGEE. The CDR3 length is 13 residues. V lost 3 bases and J lost 6; bases outside the gene matches: 1. Here the CDR3 reads CASSASGSGELFF. The CDR3 DNA sequence: TGTGCCAGCAGCGCTAGCGGGTCCGGGGAGCTGTTTTTT. Full variable domain (outside the CDR3, taken from reference TRBV9 and TRBJ2-2): DSGVTQTPKHLITATGQRVTLRCSPRSGDLSVYWYQQSLDQGLQFLIQYYNGEERAKGNILERFSAQQFPDLHSELNLSSLELGDSALYFCASSASGSGELFFGEGSRLTVL.

This clone showed up just once. The genes are TRBV10-2 and TRBJ1-2; D gene uncertain. The germline V gene has CDR1 WSHSY and CDR2 SAAADI. Deletions cut 5 bases from V and 4 bases from J, with 11 bases between. CDR3 length equals 13 residues. CDR3 region: CASSMDGTYGYTF. The CDR3 DNA sequence: TGCGCCAGCAGTATGGACGGAACCTATGGCTACACCTTC.

In DNA form, the CDR3 reads TGTGCCAGCAGCACTGGGAGCGGGAGGAACCCTGGAAACACCATATATTTT. This gives the protein CASSTGSGRNPGNTIYF. This chain joins TRBV9 and TRBJ1-3; D not resolved. Germline lookup yields CDR1 SGDLS and CDR2 YYNGEE. V lost 4 bases to trimming and J lost 2 bases, with 19 bases between them. CDR3 size: 17 residues.

The chain recombines TRBV30 with TRBJ1-2, with D perhaps matching TRBD1 (5 bases). V gave up 8 bases and J gave up 10 bases, with 14 bases separating them. The CDR3 consists of 10 residues. In germline, CDR1 is GTSNPN, CDR2 SVGIG (reference sequence). CDR3 coding DNA: TGTGCCAGCGAAACAGGAACCTACACCTTC. Its protein product is CASETGTYTF.